The next 9 T cell receptor beta chains were all read from a single sample in a study of post-analysis software for immune sequencing data. Points from the study as a whole: In patients, a few TRBV segments were more frequent than in controls, with TRBV5-6, TRBV5-1 and TRBV20-1 among them.

These TCRs are of unknown antigen specificity. Prepared libraries of TCR beta cDNA carried unique molecular identifiers. MiXCR, applied by TCRdb to the PCR reads, yields one record per CDR3 protein. Among about 430,000 distinct CDR3 sequences, 39% were seen once, and the ten largest hold less than 8%. Sequencing input: blood. The receptors were gathered from a girl aged 2-9 years with multiple sclerosis.

This clonotype was detected many times. The chain combines TRBV7-9 with TRBJ2-7, with D unresolved. Germline CDR1 reads SEHNR; CDR2 reads FQNEAQ (reference sequence). V lost 4 bases, J lost 6 bases, and 10 bases lay in between. CDR3 length: 12 residues. The CDR3 region has the DNA TGTGCCAGCAGCTCCTCCTATGGCGAGCAGTACTTC. Residues: CASSSSYGEQYF. Filled out from reference TRBV7-9 and TRBJ2-7, the complete variable domain reads DTGVSQNPRHKITKRGQNVTFRCDPISEHNRLYWYRQTLGQGPEFLTYFQNEAQLEKSRLLSDRFSAERPKGSFSTLEIQRTEQGDSAMYLCASSSSYGEQYFGPGTRLTVT.

The chain joins TRBV2 to TRBJ2-3; D possibly corresponds to TRBD1 (6 bases). Germline V lookup: CDR1 SNHLY, CDR2 FYNNEI. The CDR3 has 14 amino acids. The ends were cut back, 10 bases at V and 2 bases at J, with 16 bases in the middle. The CDR3 loop is CATPAPGATDTQYF. The CDR3 DNA is TGTGCCACCCCGGCCCCAGGGGCCACAGATACGCAGTATTTT. Full variable domain (outside the CDR3, taken from reference TRBV2 and TRBJ2-3): EPEVTQTPSHQVTQMGQEVILRCVPISNHLYFYWYRQILGQKVEFLVSFYNNEISEKSEIFDDQFSVERPDGSNFTLKIRSTKLEDSAMYFCATPAPGATDTQYFGPGTRLTVL.

CDR3 bases: TGTGCCAGCAGTGAGTCTTCCGGGATCTCTAATGAAAAACTGTTTTTT. This sequence encodes CASSESSGISNEKLFF. The V call is TRBV27, the J call TRBJ1-4; D uncertain. Germline CDR1 and CDR2: MNHEY and SMNVEV (reference sequence). Trimming shortened V by 5 bases and J by 3 bases, and 16 bases separated the two germline ends. CDR3 size: 16 residues.

This chain joins TRBV9 and TRBJ2-1; 9 nucleotides match TRBD2. The CDR3 is 15 amino acids. CDR1 and CDR2 (germline): SGDLS, YYNGEE. J was trimmed by 5 bases and V by 4 bases; bases with no gene match: 7. This CDR3 reads CASSRIAGVNNEQFF. DNA for the CDR3: TGTGCCAGCAGCCGAATAGCGGGGGTAAACAATGAGCAGTTCTTC.

The table lists this clonotype with a count of one. The V gene is TRBV7-9, the J gene TRBJ2-5; D is perhaps TRBD1 (6 bases). TRBJ2-7 explains the end of the DNA better; the J call may be wrong. This CDR3 has 15 amino acids. Germline V lookup: CDR1 SEHNR, CDR2 FQNEAQ (reference sequence). The CDR3 DNA reads as TGTGCCAGCAGCTCGAACAGGGTGCCCTCCTACGAGCAGTACTTC. It yields the protein CASSSNRVPSYEQYF.

This clonotype has only a few counts. This chain joins TRBV29-1 and TRBJ1-2, with D maybe TRBD1 (6 bases). Trimming pared 6 bases from V and 0 bases from J, leaving 20 bases between. The CDR3 has 16 residues. Germline CDR1 and CDR2: SQVTM and ANQGSEA. CDR3 sequence: CSVGLRQDRSNYGYTF. The DNA for the CDR3 is TGCAGCGTGGGGTTGCGACAGGATCGATCTAACTATGGCTACACCTTC.

This clonotype turned up a few times. The chain uses TRBV6-6 and TRBJ2-7; no definite D call. Trimming left V 3 bases short and J 4 bases short, with 16 bases between. This CDR3 has 15 residues. Germline CDR1 is MNHNY and CDR2 is SVGAGI (reference sequence). The CDR3 sequence: CASSYTRIFRYEQYF. CDR3 coding DNA: TGTGCCAGCAGTTATACGCGGATCTTTCGTTACGAGCAGTACTTC.

This clonotype has just a few counts. The rearrangement links TRBV20-1 to TRBJ2-7, with 9 bases matching TRBD2. This CDR3 is 14 amino acids long. Germline V gene lookup returns CDR1 DFQATT and CDR2 SNEGSKA (reference sequence). V shed 3 bases and J 2 bases; nucleotides not matched to a gene: 5. The CDR3 nucleotides read TGCAGTGCTAGTTGGTCTAGCGGGACCTACGAGCAGTACTTC. This translates into CSASWSSGTYEQYF.

This clonotype was seen a handful of times. V usage is TRBV10-3 and J usage is TRBJ2-5; 7 bases are shared with TRBD2. Looked up from germline, CDR1 is ENHRY and CDR2 is SYGVKD. Trimming removed 10 bases from V and 3 bases from J; junction bases left unmatched: 20. The length of the CDR3 is 17 residues. The CDR3 nucleotides are TGTGCCAGCAAGGCCCTCTTTGAGAGCGGGAAAGAAGAGACCCAGTACTTC. Amino acid sequence: CASKALFESGKEETQYF.